This T cell receptor (beta chain) was identified during a study of identical twins listed by TCRdb under 2016. About the investigation overall: The study deep-sequenced TCR alpha and beta repertoires from monozygotic twins, unrelated adults of various ages and cord blood to test whether fetal clonotypes persist. To rule out contamination, replicate twin experiments were performed at different times with different library preparation protocols.

This clonotype was found many times. What this receptor recognizes is not known. Base qualities are missing; no much larger clone stands one base away. Only healthy Caucasian donors were included. Using Miltenyi CD45RO+ enrichment and human naive T-cell isolation kits, memory (CD45RO+) and naive T cells were isolated from PBMC. Libraries were constructed by 5' RACE. Sequencer: Illumina HiSeq 2000. Template switching introduced a universal primer binding site; the final cDNA contained a unique molecular identifier, enabling accurate counting of TCR cDNA molecules. First-strand cDNA for TCR alpha and beta chains was synthesized from specific primers in the conserved constant-segment region. To control for contamination, each cDNA library was double barcoded with a SMART-Mk sample barcode plus Illumina barcodes. TruSeq adapter sequences along with Illumina sample barcodes were introduced in two successive PCR steps. Sequencing of the TCR alpha and beta cDNA libraries was done on the Illumina HiSeq platform using custom primers. For the original study's pipeline: MiGEC was used to process raw reads and extract unique molecular identifiers, and MiXCR was used to find CDR3 positions. Recombination models were inferred per individual with the repgenHMM and IGoR tools using an EM algorithm. The analysis of shared clonotypes was done with the tcR package in R, with sharing normalized by the product of cloneset sizes. To study raw recombination free of thymic and clonal selection effects, out-of-frame nonproductive sequences were analyzed. The raw public data were reprocessed by TCRdb itself: fastp quality trimming at Q25, MiXCR clonotype calling, in-frame beta chains only. Merged by CDR3 protein, the rows form single entries marked with the most common genes and DNA. These V and J calls derive from TCRdb rather than the authors' analysis. This sample is represented by roughly 250,000 distinct CDR3 sequences; about 14% of them were singletons. The top ten clonotypes cover 8.8% of the sample.

Summary of the overall study and its limitations: Compared with coincidental sharing between unrelated individuals, an excess of low generation-probability sequences was observed among out-of-frame TCR alpha sequences shared between twins. Invariant T cells such as MAIT and iNKT could partly confound zero-insertion analyses, though diverse VJ usage argued against this for most clonotypes. Excess twin sharing in beta out-of-frame sequences was weaker because fewer shared sequences lowered the signal-to-noise ratio. Conclusions relied on cross-sectional statistical analysis, since the same donors could not be followed over many years. Recombination models systematically underestimated out-of-frame TCR alpha sharing in monozygotic twins but agreed with sharing between unrelated individuals. Abundant cord blood beta clonotypes carried fewer insertions; young adult naive repertoires showed a weaker similar trend, while memory repertoires showed none.

The CDR3 starts with the cysteine, ends with the phenylalanine, and has 13 residues. The DNA shown is the 39-base CDR3, in frame from base 1. V and J lose 5 bases and 9 bases, and a span of 14 bases separates them. The receptor was derived from a woman between 18 and 29 years old in good health. The chain employs TRBV12-3 or TRBV12-4 and TRBJ2-1; the D region may be TRBD1 or TRBD2, each matching 5 bases equally. The sample was memory (CD45RO+) T cells sorted from blood. The sample's cell subset or site label is to be understood as: CD45RO+ enriched T cells. The DNA is TGTGCCAGCAGTCCGAATAGTGGGACTGAGCAGTTCTTC. It codes for CASSPNSGTEQFF.